Each of the 13 T cell receptor beta chains below was sequenced from the same sample in a study of blood T cell repertoires in COVID-19. Libraries were prepared by immunoSEQ multiplex PCR; TCRdb keeps only in-frame clonotypes and omits some of them. The table includes approximately 290,000 clones, around 88% detected once. Sequencing was carried out using peripheral blood. The source of these receptors is a man aged 25-40 years with acute or convalescent COVID-19.

This chain connects TRBV7-9 to TRBJ1-5; D remains unclear. Trimming shortened V by 1 base and J by 7 bases, and 5 bases separated the two germline ends. The V gene's germline CDR1 is SEHNR and CDR2 FQNEAQ (reference sequence). CDR3 length equals 12 residues. The CDR3 loop reads CASSLGRQPQHF. CDR3 nucleotides: TGTGCCAGCAGCTTAGGTAGACAGCCCCAGCATTTT.

This chain links TRBV6-6 with TRBJ2-7; 10 bases agree with TRBD2. The CDR3 has 16 amino acids. V shed 8 bases, J shed 3 bases, and the junction held 13 bases outside the gene matches. CDR1 and CDR2 (germline): MNHNY, SVGAGI (reference sequence). The CDR3 here is CASGQPKREGRYEQYF. The CDR3 DNA is TGTGCCAGCGGACAGCCTAAGCGGGAGGGCCGCTACGAGCAGTACTTC.

V usage is TRBV14 and J usage is TRBJ2-7, with a possible D match to TRBD2 (6 bases). This CDR3 contains 12 residues. The germline CDR1 and CDR2 sequences are SGHDN and FVKESK. Trimming shortened V by 4 bases and J by 3 bases, and 7 bases separated the two germline ends. CDR3 in amino acids: CASSRGLYEQYF. CDR3 DNA: TGTGCCAGCAGCCGGGGACTCTACGAGCAGTACTTC. Drawing the rest from reference TRBV14 and TRBJ2-7, the complete variable domain is EAGVTQFPSHSVIEKGQTVTLRCDPISGHDNLYWYRRVMGKEIKFLLHFVKESKQDESGMPNNRFLAERTGGTYSTLKVQPAELEDSGVYFCASSRGLYEQYFGPGTRLTVT.

J is TRBJ2-3 and V is TRBV28; 11 bases align to TRBD2. This CDR3 has 15 amino acids. The trim removed 7 bases at V and 4 bases at J, leaving 7 bases unmatched. Germline CDR1 and CDR2: MDHEN and SYDVKM. The CDR3 protein is CASITSGSGADTQYF. The CDR3 DNA sequence: TGTGCCAGCATTACTAGCGGGAGTGGGGCAGATACGCAGTATTTT.

CDR3 nucleotides: TGTGCCAGCAGTGCCAACACAGGGGTCTATGGCTACACCTTC. Amino acids: CASSANTGVYGYTF. This sequence joins TRBV2 and TRBJ1-2; 7 nucleotides agree with TRBD1. The CDR3 runs 14 residues. V lost 4 bases to trimming and J lost 4 bases; unmatched junction nucleotides: 6. Germline V CDR1 and CDR2: SNHLY, FYNNEI.

This clone came up once. This chain links TRBV5-1 with TRBJ1-2, with 7 positions matching TRBD1. Trimming at V came to 5 bases and at J to 4 bases, leaving 14 bases not matched to a gene. This CDR3 comprises 16 residues. Germline V gene data show CDR1 as SGHRS and CDR2 as YFSETQ. DNA of the CDR3: TGCGCCAGCAGTTTGACAGGGCCGTCGATGCCCTATGGCTACACCTTC. Translating gives CASSLTGPSMPYGYTF.

This clone was seen a few times. The chain is built from TRBV6-6 and TRBJ1-5, with D possibly being TRBD1 (6 bases). Trimming pared 7 bases from V and 6 bases from J, leaving 16 bases between. The germline gives CDR1 MNHNY, CDR2 SVGAGI (reference sequence). The CDR3 spans 14 residues. The CDR3 coding sequence is TGTGCCAGCAAGAAACAGGGCAGCGGTCAGCCCCAGCATTTT. This gives the protein CASKKQGSGQPQHF.

The chain uses TRBV19 and TRBJ1-1, with TRBD1 as a possible D gene (5 bases). The V end was cut by 4 bases, the J end by 1 base, with 19 bases between. The CDR3 contains 17 residues. Germline V gene sequence: CDR1 LNHDA, CDR2 SQIVND (reference sequence). Here the CDR3 DNA reads TGTGCCAGTAGTAAAAGTTGGGGCCTCCATGGGAACACTGAAGCTTTCTTT. Residues: CASSKSWGLHGNTEAFF.

The chain links TRBV3-1 (or the pseudogene TRBV3-2) to TRBJ1-1, with D possibly TRBD1 on 6 matching bases. Trimming took off 4 bases at V and 8 bases at J, with 11 bases between the two ends. The CDR3 is made up of 12 amino acids. Looked up from germline, CDR1 is LGHDT and CDR2 is YNNKEL (reference sequence). The DNA for the CDR3 is TGTGCCAGCAGCCCGACAGGTCTCGAAGCTTTCTTT. Its translation: CASSPTGLEAFF.

The chain links TRBV7-9 to TRBJ1-2, with D possibly matching TRBD1 (6 bases). The ends were cut back, 7 bases at V and 4 bases at J, with 16 bases in the middle. This CDR3 contains 14 residues. Germline V lookup: CDR1 SEHNR, CDR2 FQNEAQ (reference sequence). CDR3 amino acids: CASNDPTGTYGYTF. The DNA for the CDR3 is TGTGCCAGCAACGATCCGACAGGAACCTATGGCTACACCTTC.

The chain has TRBV6-5 and TRBJ2-4; D is perhaps TRBD1 (6 bases). Trimming took off 10 bases at V and 1 base at J, with 14 bases between the two ends. The CDR3 is 14 amino acids. In germline, CDR1 is MNHEY, CDR2 SVGAGI. CDR3 in DNA: TGTGCCACCGTTGGGGGCCCGGCCAAAAACATTCAGTACTTC. Its translation is CATVGGPAKNIQYF.

V usage is TRBV7-9 and J usage is TRBJ2-2; no definite D call. CDR3 size: 19 residues. Trimming removed 4 bases at V and 1 base at J, with 22 bases between. Germline CDR1 is SEHNR and CDR2 is FQNEAQ (reference sequence). CDR3 amino acids: CASSSSSPLTAGNTGELFF. In nucleotides, the CDR3 is TGTGCCAGCAGCTCAAGCAGCCCCCTAACGGCAGGGAACACCGGGGAGCTGTTTTTT.

The rearrangement links TRBV5-1 to TRBJ1-2, with D perhaps matching TRBD1 (5 bases). The length of the CDR3 is 13 residues. Germline V gene data show CDR1 as SGHRS and CDR2 as YFSETQ. The ends were cut back, 2 bases at V and 8 bases at J, with 13 bases in the middle. CDR3 region: CASSFGGSEGYTF. Written as DNA, the CDR3 is TGCGCCAGCAGCTTTGGGGGGAGTGAGGGCTACACCTTC.